The T cell receptor (beta chain) described here comes from a study of blood T cell repertoires in COVID-19. Across the whole study: From T cells, B-cell-depleted T cells, or PBMCs came the material, which was cDNA or gDNA.

The CDR3 totals 15 residues. Germline V gene lookup returns CDR1 SGHDN and CDR2 FVKESK. Trimming removed 5 bases from V and 7 bases from J; junction bases left unmatched: 8. Profiling relied on immunoSEQ multiplex PCR, and the TCRdb table lists in-frame clones only, not all of them. The sample holds 300,000 or so clones, around nine tenths seen once. Specimen: peripheral blood. This chain uses TRBV14 with TRBJ1-4, with TRBD1 matching 9 bases. The sequence came from a man aged 70 or older with acute or convalescent COVID-19. DNA for the CDR3: TGTGCCAGCAGCGTGTACAGGGGGCTAGGTGAAAAACTGTTTTTT. Translated, it gives CASSVYRGLGEKLFF.